This record concerns one TCR beta chain sequence. There is no known antigen for this receptor. No per-base quality is available; no much larger clone lies one base away. The CDR3 measures 12 amino acids from cysteine to phenylalanine. Solely the CDR3 DNA is kept, with 36 bases framed from the first base. CDR1 and CDR2 are drawn from the germline V gene: SQVTM, ANQGSEA. V trim: 6 bases; J trim: 9 bases; unmatched bases: 10. RNA was extracted using the RNeasy kit, and roughly 0.5 to 1 microgram was reverse transcribed with random hexamers. The immunoSEQ multiplex PCR assay, covering 54 Vbeta and 13 Jbeta segments, was used to amplify TCR beta CDR3 regions. Bias from PCR amplification was corrected by using a synthetic template baseline for primer optimization and for computational correction. The authors' analysis ran thus. Only productive sequences were kept, with reads annotated to V, D and J genes according to IMGT and analyzed in immunoSEQ Analyzer. Clonality was computed as one minus Shannon entropy normalized by log2 of the number of productive unique sequences. For each patient and control, public and private clones were evaluated within the 100 most prevalent clones. Clones were defined as Susac-specific if absent from the healthy and MS cohorts, from around 1,000 published viral clones and from other ImmuneACCESS disease sequences. TCRdb handled the public reads itself, with Q25 trimming in fastp and clone calling in MiXCR, and kept productive beta chains. Each record represents a unique CDR3 protein, reported with the most common genes and DNA among its rows. TCRdb's processing, not the study's, gives the V and J calls here. In all, the sample holds fewer than 350,000 distinct CDR3 sequences, and about 92% of those were seen once. The top ten clones comprise around 0.07% of the sample.

This sample is part of a study of CD8 T cells in Susac syndrome (dated by TCRdb to between 2019 and 2020). About the study as a whole: Whether CD8+ T cell activation and differentiation in Susac syndrome was antigen driven was tested using repertoire sequencing. Beyond this particular receptor, the publication reports: The study acknowledged that relatively few individuals were included in the TCR sequencing and HLA analysis.

High-throughput TCR beta sequencing profiled peripheral blood CD8+ and CD4+ T cells from healthy donors, Susac syndrome patients and multiple sclerosis patients. Treatment-naive patients with stable or active relapsing-remitting disease fulfilling revised McDonald criteria were used as multiple sclerosis controls. Bulk CD8+ and CD4+ T cells were purified by magnetic negative isolation, whereas CD8+ TEMRA cells were enriched by FACS. Blood was drawn into EDTA tubes, processed within 24 hours, and PBMCs were isolated by density gradient centrifugation. PBMCs intended for TCR sequencing were cryopreserved in liquid nitrogen and were subsequently thawed in a 37 degrees C water bath. The sorted or isolated CD4+, CD8+ and CD8+ TEMRA cells reached a purity of at least 90%.

The receptor comes from a human donor with multiple sclerosis. In this chain, TRBV29-1 is recombined with TRBJ1-2; 7 nucleotides in the junction match TRBD1. The specimen was CD4+ T cells from PBMCs. The CDR3 sequence is CSVAGTDWRYTF. The DNA reads TGCAGCGTCGCCGGGACAGATTGGCGCTACACCTTC.